This T cell receptor beta chain came from a study of identical twins. For this clonotype: The antigen remains undetermined.

Regarding the study as a whole: The study reached conclusions through statistical analysis that was cross-sectional, not following the same donors.

Each CDR3 protein is one row after TCRdb ran MiXCR on the 5' RACE reads. This sample has about 430,000 distinct CDR3 sequences, with approximately 17% found just once. The CDR3 extends over 14 amino acids. V lost 4 bases and J lost 0, with 7 bases in between. The germline V gene encodes CDR1 SNHLY and CDR2 FYNNEI. The V and J genes are TRBV2 and TRBJ1-5, with no clear D. The sample comprised naive T cells sorted from blood. The origin of this receptor is a man aged 45-65 years in good health. The CDR3 here is CASSGSRSNQPQHF. The CDR3 DNA sequence: TGTGCCAGCAGTGGCAGTCGTAGCAATCAGCCCCAGCATTTT.